This T cell receptor (beta chain) was recorded in a study of T cells in Graves' hyperthyroidism and ophthalmopathy. Per the germline V gene, CDR1 is MNHNS and CDR2 is SASEGT. The CDR3 contains 16 residues. V was pared by 5 bases and J by 6 bases, with 11 bases of the junction left unmatched. This clonotype was seen a few times. RNA transcripts provided the source from which TCR beta CDR3 regions were amplified. The TCR CDR3 first-round RT-PCR relied on the HTBI primer set. TCRdb reprocessed the multiplex PCR reads with MiXCR, giving one entry per CDR3 protein. This table holds roughly 710,000 distinct CDR3 sequences, about 35% found once. The study left out patients who had uncontrolled infection, other autoimmune disease, pregnancy or lactation. Diagnosis relied on clinical symptoms, serum thyroxine and TRAb, thyroid ultrasound and orbital computed tomography. Cells are PBMCs isolated from 10 ml of fresh blood.

The chain combines TRBV6-1 with TRBJ2-2; 8 bases are shared with TRBD2. The sequence was collected from a woman aged 35 to 49 with Graves' hyperthyroidism. Sample: blood. The CDR3 coding sequence is TGTGCCAGCAGTTGGGACGGGAGGGCCTTGGCCGGGGAGCTGTTTTTT. Encoded protein: CASSWDGRALAGELFF.